This T cell receptor (beta chain) is from a study of OX40 agonist ivuxolimab in advanced cancers. The table came from immunoSEQ multiplex PCR; TCRdb's copy has only in-frame clones and leaves some out. In the table there are fewer than 45,000 clones, more than 70% of which are singletons. The timepoints at which blood was sampled were baseline, cycle 4 day 1, and cycle 7 day 1. This clone came up once. The receptor's source is an adult with an advanced solid tumor such as melanoma, head and neck, liver or kidney cancer. The sequencing here drew on CD4+ or CD8+ T cells sorted from blood, taken in a trial of the OX40 agonist ivuxolimab.

CDR3 bases: TGTGCCAGCAGTGAATTGGGCAGTGAATCACCCCTCCACTTT. As protein: CASSELGSESPLHF. This chain connects TRBV6-1 to TRBJ1-6; D gene ambiguous. This CDR3 region has 14 residues. Trimming removed 2 bases at V and 10 bases at J, with 12 bases between. Germline V gene sequence: CDR1 MNHNS, CDR2 SASEGT.